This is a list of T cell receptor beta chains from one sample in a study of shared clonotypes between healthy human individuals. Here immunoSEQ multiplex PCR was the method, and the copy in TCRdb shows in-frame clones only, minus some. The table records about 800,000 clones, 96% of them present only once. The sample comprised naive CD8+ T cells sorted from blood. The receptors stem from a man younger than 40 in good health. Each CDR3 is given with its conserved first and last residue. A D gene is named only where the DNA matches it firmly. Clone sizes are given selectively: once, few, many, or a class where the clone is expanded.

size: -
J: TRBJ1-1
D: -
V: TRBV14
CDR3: CASSHPRGLNTEAFF
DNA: TGTGCCAGCAGCCACCCCCGGGGCTTGAACACTGAAGCTTTCTTT

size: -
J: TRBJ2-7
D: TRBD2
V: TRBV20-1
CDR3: CKPAGEYEQYF
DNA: TGCAAGCCTGCGGGGGAGTACGAGCAGTACTTC

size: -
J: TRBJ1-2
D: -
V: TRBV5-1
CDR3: CASSLASRWPGGYTF
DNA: TGCGCCAGCAGCTTGGCCAGCAGGTGGCCAGGGGGCTACACCTTC

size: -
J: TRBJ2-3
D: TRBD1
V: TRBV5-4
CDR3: CASSLEDRGRDTQYF
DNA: TGTGCCAGCAGCTTGGAGGACAGGGGACGGGATACGCAGTATTTT

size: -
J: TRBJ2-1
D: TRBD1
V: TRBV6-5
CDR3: CASSPRQGLWFF
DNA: TGTGCCAGCAGTCCACGACAGGGGTTATGGTTCTTC

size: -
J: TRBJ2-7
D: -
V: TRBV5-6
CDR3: CASSSGDDYEQYF
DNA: TGTGCCAGCAGCTCAGGGGACGACTACGAGCAGTACTTC

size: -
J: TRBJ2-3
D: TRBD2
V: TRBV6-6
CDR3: CASGGTSGLGDTQYF
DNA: TGTGCCAGCGGGGGGACTAGCGGTTTGGGAGATACGCAGTATTTT

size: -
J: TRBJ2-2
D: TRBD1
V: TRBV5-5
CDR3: CASSLGDRGAGELFF
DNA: TGTGCCAGCAGCTTGGGGGACAGGGGAGCCGGGGAGCTGTTTTTT

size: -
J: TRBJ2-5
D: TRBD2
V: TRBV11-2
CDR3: CASSSFFSGSETQYF
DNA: TGTGCCAGCAGCTCTTTTTTTAGCGGGAGTGAGACCCAGTACTTC

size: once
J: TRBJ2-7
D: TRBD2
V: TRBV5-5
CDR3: CASSPPSGDYEQYF
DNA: TGTGCCAGCAGCCCCCCTAGCGGAGACTACGAGCAGTACTTC

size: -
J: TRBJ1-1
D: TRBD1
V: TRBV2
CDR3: CASSAKSDREVFFEAFF
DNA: TGTGCCAGCAGTGCCAAATCGGACAGGGAAGTATTCTTTGAAGCTTTCTTT

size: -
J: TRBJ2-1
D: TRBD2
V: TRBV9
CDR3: CASSVPSGAGGYEQFF
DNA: TGTGCCAGCAGCGTTCCCTCGGGAGCCGGGGGGTATGAGCAGTTCTTC

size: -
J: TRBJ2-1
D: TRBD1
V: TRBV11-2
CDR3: CASSLAEQGNNEQFF
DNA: TGTGCCAGCAGCTTAGCGGAACAGGGGAACAATGAGCAGTTCTTC

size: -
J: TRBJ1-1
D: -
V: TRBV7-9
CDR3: CASSPGTVNTEAFF
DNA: TGTGCCAGCAGCCCCGGGACGGTGAACACTGAAGCTTTCTTT

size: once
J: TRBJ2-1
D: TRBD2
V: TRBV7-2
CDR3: CASSFRPLAGSEQFF
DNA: TGTGCCAGCAGCTTTCGGCCGCTAGCGGGGTCGGAGCAGTTCTTC

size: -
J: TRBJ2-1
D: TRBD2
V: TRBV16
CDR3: CASSQWEGYNEQFF
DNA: TGTGCCAGCAGCCAATGGGAGGGTTACAATGAGCAGTTCTTC

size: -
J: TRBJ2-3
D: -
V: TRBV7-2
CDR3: CASSLETGLPSTDTQYF
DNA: TGTGCCAGCAGCTTGGAGACAGGCCTTCCTAGCACAGATACGCAGTATTTT

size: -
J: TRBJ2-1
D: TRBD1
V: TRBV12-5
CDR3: CASGPKSDRRYYNEQFF
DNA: TGTGCTAGTGGTCCGAAGTCGGACAGGAGATACTACAATGAGCAGTTCTTC

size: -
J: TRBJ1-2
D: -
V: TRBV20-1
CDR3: CSGLHYGYTF
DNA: TGCAGTGGACTCCACTATGGCTACACCTTC

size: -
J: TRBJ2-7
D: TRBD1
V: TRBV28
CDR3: CASEGDSSYEQYF
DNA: TGTGCCAGCGAGGGGGACAGCTCCTACGAGCAGTACTTC

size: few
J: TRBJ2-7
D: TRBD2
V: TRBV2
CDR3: CASSERAGDYEQYF
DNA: TGTGCCAGCAGTGAAAGAGCGGGAGACTACGAGCAGTACTTC

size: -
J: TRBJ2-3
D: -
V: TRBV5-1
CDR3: CASSLVPGDTQYF
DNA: TGCGCCAGCAGCTTGGTCCCGGGAGATACGCAGTATTTT

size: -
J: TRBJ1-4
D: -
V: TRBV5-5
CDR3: CASSLAVPEKLFF
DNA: TGTGCCAGCAGCTTGGCAGTACCGGAAAAACTGTTTTTT

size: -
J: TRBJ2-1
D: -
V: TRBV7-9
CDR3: CASSRPGLAHNEQFF
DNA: TGTGCCAGCAGCCGACCGGGACTTGCTCACAATGAGCAGTTCTTC

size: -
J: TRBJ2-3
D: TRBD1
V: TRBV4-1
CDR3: CASSQSNPGQGHRYTQYF
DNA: TGCGCCAGCAGCCAAAGTAACCCGGGACAGGGGCACCGGTATACGCAGTATTTT

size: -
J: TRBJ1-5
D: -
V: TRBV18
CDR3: CASSPIQGNQPQHF
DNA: TGTGCCAGCTCACCGATTCAGGGAAATCAGCCCCAGCATTTT

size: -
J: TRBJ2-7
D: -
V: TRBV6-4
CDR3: CASHGGASSSYEQYF
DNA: TGTGCCAGCCATGGGGGGGCGTCGAGCTCCTACGAGCAGTACTTC